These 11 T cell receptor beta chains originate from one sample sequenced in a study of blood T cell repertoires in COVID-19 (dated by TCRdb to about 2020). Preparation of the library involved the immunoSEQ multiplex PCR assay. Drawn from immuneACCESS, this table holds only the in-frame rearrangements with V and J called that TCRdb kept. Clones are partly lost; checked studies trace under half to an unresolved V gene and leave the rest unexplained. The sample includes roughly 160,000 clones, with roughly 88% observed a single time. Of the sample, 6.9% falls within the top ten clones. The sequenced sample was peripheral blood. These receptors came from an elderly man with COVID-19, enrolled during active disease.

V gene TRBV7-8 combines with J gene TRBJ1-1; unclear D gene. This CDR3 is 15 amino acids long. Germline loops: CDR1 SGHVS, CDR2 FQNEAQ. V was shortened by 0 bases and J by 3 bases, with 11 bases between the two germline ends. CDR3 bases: TGTGCCAGCAGCTTAGCGCAACAGCGGGACACTGAAGCTTTCTTT. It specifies CASSLAQQRDTEAFF.

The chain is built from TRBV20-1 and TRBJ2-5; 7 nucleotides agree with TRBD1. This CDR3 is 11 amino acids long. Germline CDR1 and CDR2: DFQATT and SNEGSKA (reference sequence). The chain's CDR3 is CRGDSQETQYF. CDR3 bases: TGCAGGGGGGACAGCCAAGAGACCCAGTACTTC.

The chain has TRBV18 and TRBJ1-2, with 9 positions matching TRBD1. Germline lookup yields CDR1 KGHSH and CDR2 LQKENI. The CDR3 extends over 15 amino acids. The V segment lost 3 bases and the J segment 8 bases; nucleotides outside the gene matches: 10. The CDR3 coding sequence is TGTGCCAGCTCACCTTCCGGGACAGGGAGCAGGGGCTACACCTTC. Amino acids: CASSPSGTGSRGYTF.

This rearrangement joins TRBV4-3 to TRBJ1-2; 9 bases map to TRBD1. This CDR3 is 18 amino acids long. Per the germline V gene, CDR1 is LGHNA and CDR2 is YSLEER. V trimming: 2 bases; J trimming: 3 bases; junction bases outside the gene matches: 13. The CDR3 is CASSQSPVVQGADYGYTF. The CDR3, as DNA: TGCGCCAGCAGCCAATCCCCCGTGGTACAGGGGGCAGACTATGGCTACACCTTC.

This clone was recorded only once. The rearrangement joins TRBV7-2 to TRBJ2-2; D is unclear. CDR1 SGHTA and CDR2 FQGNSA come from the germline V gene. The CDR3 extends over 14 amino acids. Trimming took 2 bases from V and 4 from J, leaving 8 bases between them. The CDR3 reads CASSLPSATGELFF. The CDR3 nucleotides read TGTGCCAGCAGCTTACCCAGCGCCACCGGGGAGCTGTTTTTT.

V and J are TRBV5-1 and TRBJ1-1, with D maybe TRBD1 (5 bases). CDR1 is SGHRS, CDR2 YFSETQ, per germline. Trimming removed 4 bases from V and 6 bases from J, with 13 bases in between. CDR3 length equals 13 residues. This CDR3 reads CASSPHGGAEAFF. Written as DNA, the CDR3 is TGCGCCAGCAGCCCCCACGGGGGGGCTGAAGCTTTCTTT. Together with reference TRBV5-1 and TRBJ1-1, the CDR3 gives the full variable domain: KAGVTQTPRYLIKTRGQQVTLSCSPISGHRSVSWYQQTPGQGLQFLFEYFSETQRNKGNFPGRFSGRQFSNSRSEMNVSTLELGDSALYLCASSPHGGAEAFFGQGTRLTVV.

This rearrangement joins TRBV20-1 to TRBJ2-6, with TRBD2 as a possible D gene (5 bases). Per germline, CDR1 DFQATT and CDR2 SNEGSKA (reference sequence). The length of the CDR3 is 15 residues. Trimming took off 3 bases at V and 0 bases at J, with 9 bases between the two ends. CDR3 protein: CSASPGSSGANVLTF. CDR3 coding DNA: TGCAGTGCTAGTCCGGGGAGCTCTGGGGCCAACGTCCTGACTTTC.

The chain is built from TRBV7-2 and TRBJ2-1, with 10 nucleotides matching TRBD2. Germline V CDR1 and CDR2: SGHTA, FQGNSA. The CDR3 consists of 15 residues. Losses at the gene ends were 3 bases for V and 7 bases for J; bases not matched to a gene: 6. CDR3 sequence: CASSFSGGANNEQFF. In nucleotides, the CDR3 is TGTGCCAGCAGCTTCAGCGGGGGGGCCAATAATGAGCAGTTCTTC.

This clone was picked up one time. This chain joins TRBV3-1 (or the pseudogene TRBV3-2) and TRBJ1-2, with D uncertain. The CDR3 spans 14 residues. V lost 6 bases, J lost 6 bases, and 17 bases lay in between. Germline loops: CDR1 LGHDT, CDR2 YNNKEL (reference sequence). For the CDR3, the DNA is TGTGCCAGCAGTCGCGGTCCCTACGGCCATGGCTACACCTTC. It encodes CASSRGPYGHGYTF.

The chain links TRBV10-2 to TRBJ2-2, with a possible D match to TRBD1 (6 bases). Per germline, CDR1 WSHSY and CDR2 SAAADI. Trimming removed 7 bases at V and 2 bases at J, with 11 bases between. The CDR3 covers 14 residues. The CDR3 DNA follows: TGCGCCAGCAAACGGGACACCAACACCGGGGAGCTGTTTTTT. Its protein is CASKRDTNTGELFF.

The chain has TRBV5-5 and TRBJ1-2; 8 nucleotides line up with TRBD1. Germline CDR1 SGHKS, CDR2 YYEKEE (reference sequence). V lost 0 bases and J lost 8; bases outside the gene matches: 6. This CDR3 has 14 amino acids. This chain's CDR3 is CASSLAGAGGGYTF. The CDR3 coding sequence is TGTGCCAGCAGCTTGGCGGGCGCAGGGGGCGGCTACACCTTC.